This TCR beta chain was identified in a study of a mutant IDH1 vaccine in newly diagnosed glioma. Study-level background: First vaccine doses came 4-6 weeks after radiotherapy alone, or with temozolomide cycles. Earlier therapy was either radiotherapy, temozolomide, or both, and most got both. Broader study findings: Among all patients, vaccine-induced immune responses occurred in 93.3%.

Time point indicated: week 35, safety follow-up. Vaccinated patients received 300 ug of mutant IDH1 20-mer peptide per dose, with topical imiquimod. The study enrolled donors with new WHO grade 3 or 4 IDH1-mutant, ATRX-lost astrocytomas. The repertoire was sequenced with immunoSEQ multiplex PCR; TCRdb's copy has only in-frame clones and lacks some. The data hold about 65,000 clones, with 81% observed a single time. A remark on this clone: Its specificity is unknown.

There are 15 residues in the CDR3. Germline lookup yields CDR1 SGDLS and CDR2 YYNGEE. V lost 0 bases and J 5 bases, leaving 15 bases between the germline ends. The chain has TRBV9 and TRBJ2-7; D may be TRBD1 or TRBD2 (5 bases each). This TCR was recovered from a man aged 35-49 years with glioma. The sample in question was PBMCs, obtained from a glioma patient whose treatment included an IDH1 peptide vaccine. CDR3 region: CASSVGALGVDEQYF. CDR3 DNA sequence: TGTGCCAGCAGCGTAGGCGCATTGGGGGTAGACGAGCAGTACTTC.